This T cell receptor beta chain appears in the sequencing data of a study of T cells after yellow fever vaccination. Whole-study findings and limits: It was a small share of clonotypes that appeared in both CD4 and CD8 compartments.

TCRdb recomputed calls from the 5' RACE reads with MiXCR, one row per CDR3 protein. Of 160,000 or so distinct CDR3 sequences listed, around 7.3% are singletons. This clonotype has only a few counts. No antigen is known for it. The germline gives CDR1 SGHVS, CDR2 FQNEAQ. Germline trimming cut 1 base from V and 6 bases from J; bases unmatched to any gene: 5. CDR3 size: 15 residues. Sample: CD4+ T cells sorted from PBMCs, taken more than 4 days after the first yellow fever vaccination. The origin of this receptor is a man younger than 35 who received the YFV17D yellow fever vaccine. The rearrangement joins TRBV7-8 to TRBJ1-3, with TRBD1 matching 8 bases. The CDR3 spells CASSLGQGALNTIYF. The CDR3 region has the DNA TGTGCCAGCAGCTTAGGGCAGGGGGCTTTAAACACCATATATTTT.